Here is one T cell receptor beta chain with its context. Clinical histories supplied by participants themselves formed the basis of cohort assignment. Using immunoSEQ multiplex PCR, the repertoire was profiled, and TCRdb retains in-frame clones only, with some absent. The sample has 400,000 to 500,000 clones, 85% to 90% seen once; the top ten hold 1.8%. These data are taken from a study of blood T cell repertoires in COVID-19. Trimming left V 1 base short and J 3 bases short, with 7 bases between. Germline loops: CDR1 SGHVS, CDR2 FNYEAQ. The length of the CDR3 is 13 residues. The sequence came from a woman in her 40s who had recovered from COVID-19. The rearrangement links TRBV7-6 to TRBJ2-7, with D maybe TRBD2 (5 bases). The sample was PBMCs or T cells enriched from blood (not recorded which). The CDR3 nucleotides read TGTGCCAGCAGCTTAGGGACTGGCTACGAGCAGTACTTC. It specifies CASSLGTGYEQYF.